Presented here are 8 T cell receptor beta chains from one specimen sequenced in a study of cytomegalovirus exposure and HLA in healthy donors. The primer mix had 60 Vbeta and 13 Jbeta primers. Assay: immunoSEQ multiplex PCR; the TCRdb copy retains only in-frame clones and omits some. The sample includes under 250,000 clones, 76% of them seen just once. Sequencing input: PBMCs. The receptor set was obtained from a man younger than 35 in good health and CMV-seronegative.

This chain links TRBV4-2 with TRBJ2-1; D unclear. Deletions cut 0 bases from V and 4 bases from J, with 7 bases between. The CDR3 totals 14 residues. The germline V gene encodes CDR1 LGHNA and CDR2 YNFKEQ. The CDR3 is CASSQDQAYNEQFF. In DNA form, the CDR3 reads TGTGCCAGCAGCCAAGATCAAGCGTACAATGAGCAGTTCTTC.

The chain has TRBV4-2 and TRBJ1-1; D call uncertain. The CDR3 is 15 amino acids. Germline V gene data show CDR1 as LGHNA and CDR2 as YNFKEQ. Trimming pared 1 base from V and 0 bases from J, leaving 9 bases between. CDR3 in amino acids: CASSQAVSMNTEAFF. DNA for the CDR3: TGTGCCAGCAGCCAAGCCGTGTCTATGAACACTGAAGCTTTCTTT.

The genes are TRBV2 and TRBJ2-1; TRBD1 might be the D (6 bases). Germline loops: CDR1 SNHLY, CDR2 FYNNEI. With 3 bases removed from V and 10 bases from J, the gap between germline ends came to 7 bases. The CDR3 is 11 residues long. CDR3 residues: CASSDRGEQFF. The DNA for the CDR3 is TGTGCCAGCAGTGATAGGGGGGAGCAGTTCTTC.

The chain employs TRBV7-8 and TRBJ2-7, with 10 nucleotides matching TRBD1. Germline V gene data show CDR1 as SGHVS and CDR2 as FQNEAQ. V trimming: 3 bases; J trimming: 5 bases; junction bases outside the gene matches: 10. The length of the CDR3 is 16 residues. The chain's CDR3 is CASSFTPGTGVHEQYF. The CDR3, as DNA: TGTGCCAGCAGCTTCACGCCTGGGACAGGGGTCCACGAGCAGTACTTC.

The chain carries TRBV27 and TRBJ1-2; D is possibly TRBD1 (6 bases). Germline values: CDR1 MNHEY, CDR2 SMNVEV (reference sequence). V shed 4 bases and J shed 0 bases, with 9 bases lying between them. The CDR3 has 14 amino acids. CDR3 nucleotides: TGTGCCAGCAGTTCTAGACAGGCTAACTATGGCTACACCTTC. The encoded protein is CASSSRQANYGYTF.

The CDR3 nucleotides are TGTGCCAGTAGTATCTCGCGGGAGGGTTACAATGAGCAGTTCTTC. Residues: CASSISREGYNEQFF. This chain uses TRBV19 with TRBJ2-1; TRBD2 agrees at 9 bases. The CDR3 sequence is 15 residues long. In germline, CDR1 is LNHDA, CDR2 SQIVND (reference sequence). The junction had 4 bases not matched to a gene; V was cut back by 3 bases and J by 4 bases.

The gene calls are TRBV5-5 and TRBJ1-2; 8 positions match TRBD1. The V and J ends lost 9 bases and 5 bases, in that order; junction bases with no gene match: 15. The germline V gene encodes CDR1 SGHKS and CDR2 YYEKEE (reference sequence). This CDR3 region has 15 residues. CDR3 loop: CATREVDRVRYGYTF. The CDR3 bases are TGTGCCACCCGTGAGGTGGACAGGGTCAGATATGGCTACACCTTC.

The gene calls are TRBV5-4 and TRBJ2-5, with D perhaps matching TRBD1 (6 bases). The V gene's germline CDR1 is SGHNT and CDR2 YYREEE (reference sequence). With 3 bases removed from V and 5 bases from J, the gap between germline ends came to 17 bases. The CDR3 consists of 15 residues. This CDR3 is CASSSDLQGPETQYF. The CDR3 DNA reads TGTGCCAGCAGCTCCGATCTACAGGGCCCCGAGACCCAGTACTTC.